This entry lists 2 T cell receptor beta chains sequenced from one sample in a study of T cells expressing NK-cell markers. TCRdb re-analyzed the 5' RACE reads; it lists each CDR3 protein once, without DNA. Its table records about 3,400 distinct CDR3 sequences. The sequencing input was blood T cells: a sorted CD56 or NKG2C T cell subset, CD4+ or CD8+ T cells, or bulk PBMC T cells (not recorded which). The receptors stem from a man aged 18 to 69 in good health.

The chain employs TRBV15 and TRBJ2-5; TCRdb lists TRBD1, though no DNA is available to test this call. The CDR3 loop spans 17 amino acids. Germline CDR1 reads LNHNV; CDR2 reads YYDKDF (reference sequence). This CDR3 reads CATSRGADRGAQETQYF.

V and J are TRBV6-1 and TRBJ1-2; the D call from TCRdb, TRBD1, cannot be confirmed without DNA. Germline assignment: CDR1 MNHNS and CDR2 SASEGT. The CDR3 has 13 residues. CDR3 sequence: CASSPGTVYGYTF.